This T cell receptor (beta chain) was found in a study of control samples from healthy donors and cancer patients. Germline CDR1 LNHDA, CDR2 SQIVND (reference sequence). The CDR3 has 15 residues. After removal of 4 bases from V and 5 bases from J, the junction contained 2 bases not matched to a gene. The table lists this clone with a count of one. Profiled with immunoSEQ multiplex PCR; TCRdb holds only in-frame clones, not every one. The data show about 170,000 clones, with just over 90% seen just once and over 4% held by the top ten. Source material: blood. This sequence joins TRBV19 and TRBJ2-3, with TRBD2 identical over 14 bases. The TCR sequence derives from a woman aged 55 to 70 in good health. The CDR3: CASSTTSGGVDTQYF. As DNA, the CDR3 is TGTGCCAGTAGTACGACTAGCGGGGGGGTAGATACGCAGTATTTT.